This TCR beta chain was observed in a study of T cell changes during pregnancy in multiple sclerosis. Libraries were prepared by immunoSEQ multiplex PCR; TCRdb keeps only in-frame clonotypes and omits some of them. The sample has over 50,000 clones; 89% are singletons. The CDR3 totals 14 residues. The germline V gene has CDR1 SNHLY and CDR2 FYNNEI. V lost 3 bases, J lost 10 bases, and 15 bases lay in between. This sequence joins TRBV2 and TRBJ1-4; D not certain. This clonotype originated in a female donor with multiple sclerosis, enrolled in a pregnancy study. The sample was peripheral blood, taken after pregnancy. The CDR3 region has the DNA TGTGCCAGCAGTGAGGTCAGGTCCGTTGGAAAACTGTTTTTT. Translated: CASSEVRSVGKLFF.